Listed here is a single T cell receptor (beta chain). Antigen unknown. Regarding time point: newly diagnosed GD, antithyroid drugs for less than 3 months. PBMC-derived RNA was used for the TCR library. The patient group derived from an endocrinology department in Xi'an, China. Deletions cut 0 bases from V and 7 bases from J, with 12 bases between. The germline V gene has CDR1 KGHSH and CDR2 LQKENI. This CDR3 region has 15 residues. Arm-PCR of CDR3 regions and iRepertoire HTBI primers were used to build TCR beta libraries. In the study's own analysis: The samples included around 65 TRBV and some 15 TRBJ segments. One entry per CDR3 protein results from TCRdb running MiXCR on the multiplex PCR reads. The V and J calls come from TCRdb's annotation, not from the publication. Here the sample spans some 490,000 distinct CDR3 sequences, 12% being singletons. The data are from a study of regulatory T cells in long-lasting Graves disease. Regarding the study as a whole: Having few samples may have compromised the accuracy.

This same sample was also taken into another study, of T cells in Graves' hyperthyroidism and ophthalmopathy. As that report states: Ophthalmopathy onset followed model prediction by a median about six months.

The TCR sequence derives from a woman aged 25 to 45 with Graves disease. The genes are TRBV18 and TRBJ1-4; possible D gene TRBD1, 6 bases. The sequences come from peripheral blood mononuclear cells (PBMCs), collected at new diagnosis, from a patient treated with antithyroid drugs. CDR3 protein: CASSPPSGVGEKLFF. CDR3 coding DNA: TGTGCCAGCTCACCACCCTCAGGGGTCGGTGAAAAACTGTTTTTT.